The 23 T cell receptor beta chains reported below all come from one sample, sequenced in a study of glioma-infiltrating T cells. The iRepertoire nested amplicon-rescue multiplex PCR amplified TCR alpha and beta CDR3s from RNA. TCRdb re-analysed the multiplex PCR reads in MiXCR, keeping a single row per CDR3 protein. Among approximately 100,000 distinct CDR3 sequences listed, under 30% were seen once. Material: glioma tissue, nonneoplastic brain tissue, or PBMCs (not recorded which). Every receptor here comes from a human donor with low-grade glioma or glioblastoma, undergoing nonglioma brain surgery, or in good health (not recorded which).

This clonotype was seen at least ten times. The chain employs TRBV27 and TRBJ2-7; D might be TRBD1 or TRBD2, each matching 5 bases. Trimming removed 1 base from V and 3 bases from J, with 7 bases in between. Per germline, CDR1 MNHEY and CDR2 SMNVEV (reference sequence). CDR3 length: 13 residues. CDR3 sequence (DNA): TGTGCCAGCAGTTTATGGGGGAACTACGAGCAGTACTTC. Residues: CASSLWGNYEQYF.

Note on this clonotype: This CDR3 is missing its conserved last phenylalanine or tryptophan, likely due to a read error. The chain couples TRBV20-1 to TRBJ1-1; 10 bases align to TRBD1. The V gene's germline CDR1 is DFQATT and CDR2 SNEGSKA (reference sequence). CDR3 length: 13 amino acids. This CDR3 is CSASKGTGVQAFL. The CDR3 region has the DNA TGTAGTGCTAGTAAGGGGACAGGGGTACAAGCTTTCCTT.

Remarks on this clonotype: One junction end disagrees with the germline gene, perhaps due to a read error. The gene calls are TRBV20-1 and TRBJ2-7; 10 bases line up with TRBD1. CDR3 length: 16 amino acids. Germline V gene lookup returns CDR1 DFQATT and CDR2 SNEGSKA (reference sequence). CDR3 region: CSANTNRDRGSYKQYF. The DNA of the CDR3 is TGCAGTGCTAATACAAACCGGGACAGGGGCTCCTACAAGCAGTACTTC.

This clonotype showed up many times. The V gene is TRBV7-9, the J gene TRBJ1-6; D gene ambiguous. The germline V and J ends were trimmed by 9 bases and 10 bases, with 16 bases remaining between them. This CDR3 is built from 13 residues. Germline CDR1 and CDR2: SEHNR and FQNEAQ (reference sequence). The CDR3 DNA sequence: TGTGCCAGTCAAGGCCCCTCCGGATCACCCCTCCACTTT. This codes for CASQGPSGSPLHF.

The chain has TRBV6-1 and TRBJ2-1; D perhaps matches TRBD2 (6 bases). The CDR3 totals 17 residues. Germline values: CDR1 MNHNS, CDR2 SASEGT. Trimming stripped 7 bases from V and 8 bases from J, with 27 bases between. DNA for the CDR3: TGTGCCAGCATCGACGGAGGGCAGGGATTTCCCTCCTATGAGCAGTTCTTC. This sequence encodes CASIDGGQGFPSYEQFF.

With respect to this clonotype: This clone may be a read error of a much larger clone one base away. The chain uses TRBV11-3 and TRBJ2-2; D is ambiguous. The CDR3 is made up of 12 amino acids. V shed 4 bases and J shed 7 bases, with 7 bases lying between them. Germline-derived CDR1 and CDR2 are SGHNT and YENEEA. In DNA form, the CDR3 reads TGTGCCAGCAGCTATTACAACGGGGAGCTGTTTTTT. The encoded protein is CASSYYNGELFF.

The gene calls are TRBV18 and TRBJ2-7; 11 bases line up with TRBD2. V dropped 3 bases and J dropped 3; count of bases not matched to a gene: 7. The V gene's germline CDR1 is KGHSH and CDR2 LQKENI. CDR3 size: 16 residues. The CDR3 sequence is CASSPSLAGGGYEQYF. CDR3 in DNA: TGTGCCAGCTCACCTTCTCTAGCGGGGGGCGGCTACGAGCAGTACTTC. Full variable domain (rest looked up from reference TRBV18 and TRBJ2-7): NAGVMQNPRHLVRRRGQEARLRCSPMKGHSHVYWYRQLPEEGLKFMVYLQKENIIDESGMPKERFSAEFPKEGPSILRIQQVVRGDSAAYFCASSPSLAGGGYEQYFGPGTRLTVT.

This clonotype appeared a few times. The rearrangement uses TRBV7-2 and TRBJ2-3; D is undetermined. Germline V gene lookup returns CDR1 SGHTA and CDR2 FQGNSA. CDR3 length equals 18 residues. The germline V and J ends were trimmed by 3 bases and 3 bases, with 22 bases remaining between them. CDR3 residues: CASSFFQERKGETDTQYF. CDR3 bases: TGTGCCAGCAGCTTCTTCCAGGAAAGGAAAGGAGAGACAGATACGCAGTATTTT.

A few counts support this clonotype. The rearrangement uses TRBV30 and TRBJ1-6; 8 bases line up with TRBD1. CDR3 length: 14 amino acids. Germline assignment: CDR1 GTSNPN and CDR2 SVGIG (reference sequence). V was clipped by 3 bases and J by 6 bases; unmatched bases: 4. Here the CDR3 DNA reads TGTGCCTGGAGCGGACAGGGACCTAATTCACCCCTCCACTTT. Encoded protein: CAWSGQGPNSPLHF.

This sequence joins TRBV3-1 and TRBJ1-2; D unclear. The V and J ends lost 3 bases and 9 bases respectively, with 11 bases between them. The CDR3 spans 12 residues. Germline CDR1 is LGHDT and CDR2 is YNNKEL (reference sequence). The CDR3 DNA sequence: TGTGCCAGCAGCCACGGACCCGGCAGCTACACCTTC. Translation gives CASSHGPGSYTF.

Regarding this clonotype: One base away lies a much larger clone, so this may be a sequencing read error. CDR3 DNA: TGTGCCAGCAGCTTACACCCCAGAACCCAGGGGGGGGAAGCTTTCTTT. This sequence encodes CASSLHPRTQGGEAFF. The chain carries TRBV7-2 and TRBJ1-1; 7 bases are shared with TRBD1. This CDR3 comprises 16 residues. Per the germline V gene, CDR1 is SGHTA and CDR2 is FQGNSA. The J segment lost 8 bases and the V segment lost 2 bases, leaving 14 bases of the junction unmatched. The full variable domain, its missing parts supplied by reference TRBV7-2 and TRBJ1-1, is GAGVSQSPSNKVTEKGKDVELRCDPISGHTALYWYRQSLGQGLEFLIYFQGNSAPDKSGLPSDRFSAERTGGSVSTLTIQRTQQEDSAVYLCASSLHPRTQGGEAFFGQGTRLTVV.

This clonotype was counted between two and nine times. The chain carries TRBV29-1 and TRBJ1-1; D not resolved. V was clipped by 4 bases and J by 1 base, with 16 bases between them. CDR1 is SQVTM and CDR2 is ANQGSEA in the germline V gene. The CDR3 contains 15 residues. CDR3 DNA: TGCAGCGTTGTATTGGGAGCGTCAAGGAACACTGAAGCTTTCTTT. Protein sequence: CSVVLGASRNTEAFF.

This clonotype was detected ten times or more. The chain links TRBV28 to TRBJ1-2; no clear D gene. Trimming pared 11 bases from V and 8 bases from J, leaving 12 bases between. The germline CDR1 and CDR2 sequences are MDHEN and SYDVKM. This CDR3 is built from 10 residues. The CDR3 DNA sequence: TGTGCCGGCGGATCTGGGGGCTACACCTTC. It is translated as CAGGSGGYTF.

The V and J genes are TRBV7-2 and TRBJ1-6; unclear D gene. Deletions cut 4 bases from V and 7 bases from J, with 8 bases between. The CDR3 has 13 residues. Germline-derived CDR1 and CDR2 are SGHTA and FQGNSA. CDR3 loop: CASSSSGNSPLHF. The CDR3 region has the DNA TGTGCCAGCAGCTCCAGCGGGAATTCACCCCTCCACTTT.

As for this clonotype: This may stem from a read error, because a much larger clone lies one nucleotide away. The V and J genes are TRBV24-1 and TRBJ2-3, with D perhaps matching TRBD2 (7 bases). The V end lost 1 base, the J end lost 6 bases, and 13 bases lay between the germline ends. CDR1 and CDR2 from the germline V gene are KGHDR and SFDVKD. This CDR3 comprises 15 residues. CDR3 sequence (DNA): TGTGCCACCAGTGATTTACAGGGAGGGGTCGATACGCAGTATTTT. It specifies CATSDLQGGVDTQYF.

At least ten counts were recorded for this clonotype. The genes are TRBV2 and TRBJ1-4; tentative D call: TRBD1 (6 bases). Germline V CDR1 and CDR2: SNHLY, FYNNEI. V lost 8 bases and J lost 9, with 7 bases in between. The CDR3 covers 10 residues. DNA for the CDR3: TGTGCCAGCGGGGACAAAAAACTGTTTTTT. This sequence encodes CASGDKKLFF.

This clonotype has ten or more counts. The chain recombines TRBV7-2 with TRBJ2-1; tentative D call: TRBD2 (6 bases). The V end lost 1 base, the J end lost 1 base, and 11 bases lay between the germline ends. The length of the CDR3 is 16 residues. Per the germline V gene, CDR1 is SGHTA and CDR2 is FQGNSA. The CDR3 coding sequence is TGTGCCAGCAGCTTAGATGCGGGGAGGTCCTACAATGAGCAGTTCTTC. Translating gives CASSLDAGRSYNEQFF. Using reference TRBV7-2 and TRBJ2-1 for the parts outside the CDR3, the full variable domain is GAGVSQSPSNKVTEKGKDVELRCDPISGHTALYWYRQSLGQGLEFLIYFQGNSAPDKSGLPSDRFSAERTGGSVSTLTIQRTQQEDSAVYLCASSLDAGRSYNEQFFGPGTRLTVL.

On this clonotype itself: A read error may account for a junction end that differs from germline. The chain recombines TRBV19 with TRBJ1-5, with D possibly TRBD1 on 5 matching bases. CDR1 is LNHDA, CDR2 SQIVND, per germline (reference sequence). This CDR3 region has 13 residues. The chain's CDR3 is CDSSIGVEQPQHF. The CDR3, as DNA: TGTGACAGTAGTATAGGGGTTGAGCAACCCCAGCATTTT.

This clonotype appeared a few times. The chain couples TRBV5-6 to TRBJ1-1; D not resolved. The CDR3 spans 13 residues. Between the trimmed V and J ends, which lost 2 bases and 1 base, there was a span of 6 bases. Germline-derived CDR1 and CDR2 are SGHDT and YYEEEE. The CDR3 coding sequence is TGTGCCAGCAGCTTACTACAGAACACTGAAGCTTTCTTT. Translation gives CASSLLQNTEAFF. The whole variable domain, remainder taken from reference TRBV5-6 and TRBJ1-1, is DAGVTQSPTHLIKTRGQQVTLRCSPKSGHDTVSWYQQALGQGPQFIFQYYEEEERQRGNFPDRFSGHQFPNYSSELNVNALLLGDSALYLCASSLLQNTEAFFGQGTRLTVV.

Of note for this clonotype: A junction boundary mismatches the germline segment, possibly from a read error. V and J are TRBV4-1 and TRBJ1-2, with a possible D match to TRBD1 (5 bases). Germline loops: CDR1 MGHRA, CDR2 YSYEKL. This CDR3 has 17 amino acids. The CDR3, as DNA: TGCGCCAGCAGCCAACTTTTAGGGGACGCGGCTAACTATGGCTACATCTTC. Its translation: CASSQLLGDAANYGYIF.

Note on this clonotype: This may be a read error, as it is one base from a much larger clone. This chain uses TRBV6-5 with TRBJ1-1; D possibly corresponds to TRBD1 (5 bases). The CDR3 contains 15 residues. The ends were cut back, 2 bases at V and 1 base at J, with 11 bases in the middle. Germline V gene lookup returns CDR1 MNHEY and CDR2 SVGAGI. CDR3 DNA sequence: TGTGCCAGCAGTTACCCGCAGGGCGGGAACACTGAAGCTTTCTTT. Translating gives CASSYPQGGNTEAFF.

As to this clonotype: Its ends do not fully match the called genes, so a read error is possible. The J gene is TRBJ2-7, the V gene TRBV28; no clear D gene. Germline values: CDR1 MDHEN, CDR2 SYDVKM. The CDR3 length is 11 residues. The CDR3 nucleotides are TGTGCCAGCAGAACATCCTACGAGAAGTACTTC. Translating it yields CASRTSYEKYF.

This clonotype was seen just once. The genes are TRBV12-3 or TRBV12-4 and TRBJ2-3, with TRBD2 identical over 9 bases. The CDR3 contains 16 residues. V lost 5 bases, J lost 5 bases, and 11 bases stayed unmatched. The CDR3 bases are TGTGCCAGCAGTCGGCTAGCGGGGAGGAATGAAGATACGCAGTATTTT. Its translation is CASSRLAGRNEDTQYF.